The rows below give T cell receptor beta chains drawn from one sample of a study of CD4+ T cells in melanoma. The method was immunoSEQ multiplex PCR; TCRdb's version includes in-frame clones alone and lacks a portion of them. The sample has about 140,000 clones, 80% to 95% seen once; the top ten hold more than 1.5%. All receptors come from a human donor with melanoma. CDR3s include the opening cysteine and the closing phenylalanine or tryptophan. A D gene is named only where the DNA matches it firmly. For some rows the clone size is stated as once, few or many, or as a class when expanded; others skip it.

clone_size	d_call	cdr3_length	j_call	v_call	cdr3_aa	cdr3_nt
NA	TRBD1	15	TRBJ2-5	TRBV5-1	CASSLARQGQGTQYF	TGCGCCAGCAGCTTGGCACGACAGGGGCAAGGGACCCAGTACTTC
NA	NA	15	TRBJ2-7	TRBV2	CASYETGTAGYEQYF	TGTGCCAGCTACGAGACCGGGACGGCGGGCTACGAGCAGTACTTC
NA	TRBD1	13	TRBJ2-7	TRBV4-1	CASRGQGAYEQYF	TGCGCCAGCAGAGGGCAGGGGGCCTACGAGCAGTACTTC
NA	NA	11	TRBJ2-3	TRBV27	CASSHRDRKYF	TGTGCCAGCAGTCACCGGGACCGAAAGTATTTT
NA	NA	14	TRBJ1-5	TRBV6-6	CASSTPGGGQPQHF	TGTGCCAGCAGTACCCCCGGGGGAGGGCAGCCCCAGCATTTT
NA	TRBD1	15	TRBJ2-7	TRBV11-2	CASSPQDRGAYEQYF	TGTGCCAGCAGCCCACAGGACAGGGGGGCCTACGAGCAGTACTTC
NA	NA	15	TRBJ1-2	TRBV19	CASSIQSTGNYGYTF	TGTGCCAGTAGTATCCAGAGTACGGGTAACTATGGCTACACCTTC
NA	NA	14	TRBJ1-6	TRBV5-4	CASSSDFYNSPLHF	TGTGCCAGCAGCTCCGACTTCTATAATTCACCCCTCCACTTT
once	TRBD2	14	TRBJ2-5	TRBV5-4	CASSPGGAAETQYF	TGTGCCAGCAGCCCCGGGGGGGCTGCAGAGACCCAGTACTTC
NA	TRBD2	16	TRBJ2-5	TRBV19	CASSPGGTSAQETQYF	TGTGCCAGTAGTCCCGGGGGGACTAGTGCCCAAGAGACCCAGTACTTC
NA	TRBD2	14	TRBJ2-3	TRBV9	CASSVRPSGDTQYF	TGTGCCAGCAGCGTCCGACCTAGCGGAGATACGCAGTATTTT
once	NA	18	TRBJ1-5	TRBV7-8	CASSLLPAGTDSNQPQHF	TGTGCCAGCAGCTTACTCCCCGCCGGGACGGATAGCAATCAGCCCCAGCATTTT
NA	NA	16	TRBJ2-7	TRBV11-2	CASSSQGAQFFYEQYF	TGTGCCAGCAGCTCCCAAGGGGCGCAGTTTTTTTACGAGCAGTACTTC
NA	NA	15	TRBJ2-1	TRBV5-1	CASSLVASGNNEQFF	TGCGCCAGCAGCTTGGTCGCCAGTGGGAACAATGAGCAGTTCTTC
NA	NA	14	TRBJ1-1	TRBV9	CASSVSAMNTEAFF	TGTGCCAGCAGCGTCAGTGCGATGAACACTGAAGCTTTCTTT
NA	NA	13	TRBJ2-5	TRBV6-5	CASSPQAQETQYF	TGTGCCAGCAGTCCACAGGCCCAAGAGACCCAGTACTTC
once	NA	14	TRBJ1-2	TRBV5-1	CASSPIGGGQGYTF	TGCGCCAGCAGCCCTATCGGCGGGGGGCAGGGCTACACCTTC
NA	NA	19	TRBJ1-5	TRBV21-1	CASSFRREGGVWLNQPQHF	TGTGCCAGCAGCTTTCGTAGAGAGGGGGGGGTGTGGTTGAATCAGCCCCAGCATTTT
NA	NA	14	TRBJ2-5	TRBV5-1	CASSLARQKETQYF	TGCGCCAGCAGCTTGGCCAGGCAGAAAGAGACCCAGTACTTC
NA	NA	14	TRBJ1-6	TRBV19	CASREILLNSPLHF	TGTGCCAGTAGAGAGATCCTGCTTAATTCACCCCTCCACTTT
NA	TRBD1	15	TRBJ2-2	TRBV6-1	CASTRDRPNTGELFF	TGTGCCAGCACCCGGGACAGACCGAACACCGGGGAGCTGTTTTTT
NA	TRBD1	14	TRBJ1-1	TRBV18	CASSDQRGLTEAFF	TGTGCCAGCTCTGACCAGAGGGGGCTCACTGAAGCTTTCTTT
once	TRBD1	14	TRBJ1-1	TRBV6-1	CASRLDRGNTEAFF	TGTGCCAGCAGACTAGACAGGGGGAACACTGAAGCTTTCTTT
NA	TRBD1	14	TRBJ2-7	TRBV5-1	CASRAGTGSFEQYF	TGCGCCAGCAGGGCCGGGACAGGGAGTTTCGAGCAGTACTTC
NA	NA	13	TRBJ2-5	TRBV29-1	CSVLPSLQETQYF	TGCAGCGTTCTGCCGAGCCTCCAAGAGACCCAGTACTTC
NA	TRBD1	12	TRBJ1-2	TRBV2	CASRIGGNGYTF	TGTGCCAGCAGGATAGGGGGCAATGGCTACACCTTC
NA	NA	13	TRBJ1-2	TRBV5-1	CASSLGGVRGYTF	TGCGCCAGCAGCTTGGGTGGGGTGCGTGGCTACACCTTC
once	NA	14	TRBJ2-1	TRBV10-3	CAISESGTYNEQFF	TGTGCCATCAGTGAATCAGGCACCTACAATGAGCAGTTCTTC
NA	NA	13	TRBJ1-1	TRBV14	CASSLTGPTEAFF	TGTGCCAGCAGCTTGACAGGACCCACTGAAGCTTTCTTT
NA	TRBD1	15	TRBJ2-5	TRBV7-9	CASSLGTGIQETQYF	TGTGCCAGCAGCTTGGGGACAGGAATCCAAGAGACCCAGTACTTC
NA	TRBD1	14	TRBJ2-7	TRBV5-1	CASSADRATLGQYF	TGCGCCAGCAGCGCGGACAGGGCAACGTTGGGGCAGTACTTC
NA	TRBD1	15	TRBJ2-3	TRBV2	CASSRDRGHTDTQYF	TGTGCCAGCAGCCGGGACAGGGGGCATACAGATACGCAGTATTTT
NA	NA	11	TRBJ1-2	TRBV25-1	CASSDLYGYTF	TGTGCCAGCAGTGATCTATATGGCTACACCTTC
NA	NA	14	TRBJ1-5	TRBV25-1	CASSEPGLHQPQHF	TGTGCCAGCAGTGAACCGGGGCTTCATCAGCCCCAGCATTTT
NA	NA	15	TRBJ1-6	TRBV6-1	CASSEFPQGRSPLHF	TGTGCCAGCAGTGAATTTCCTCAGGGGCGGTCACCCCTCCACTTT
few	NA	17	TRBJ2-1	TRBV5-1	CASSLSAPVSSYNEQFF	TGCGCCAGCAGCTTAAGCGCTCCGGTAAGCTCCTACAATGAGCAGTTCTTC
NA	NA	16	TRBJ1-6	TRBV28	CASSLVSGSGNSPLHF	TGTGCCAGCAGTTTAGTTAGCGGCTCCGGCAATTCACCCCTCCACTTT
NA	NA	12	TRBJ2-2	TRBV28	CASRVSTGELFF	TGTGCCAGCAGGGTCAGCACCGGGGAGCTGTTTTTT
NA	TRBD1	16	TRBJ2-2	TRBV18	CASSPTGQGMTGELFF	TGTGCCAGCTCACCGACGGGACAGGGCATGACCGGGGAGCTGTTTTTT
once	TRBD1	13	TRBJ1-1	TRBV5-6	CASSLNRGQTAFF	TGTGCCAGCAGCTTGAATCGGGGACAGACGGCTTTCTTT
NA	NA	15	TRBJ1-1	TRBV29-1	CSVEGVREGGTEAFF	TGCAGCGTTGAAGGAGTTCGAGAGGGGGGCACTGAAGCTTTCTTT
NA	TRBD1	14	TRBJ1-6	TRBV27	CASGTGTANSPLHF	TGTGCCAGCGGTACCGGGACAGCGAATTCACCCCTCCACTTT
NA	TRBD1	16	TRBJ1-2	TRBV5-1	CASSRNSGQGGYGYTF	TGCGCCAGCAGCCGGAATTCGGGACAGGGCGGCTATGGCTACACCTTC
once	TRBD1	17	TRBJ2-4	TRBV11-2	CASSAGTGSIAKNIQYF	TGTGCCAGCAGCGCCGGGACAGGGTCTATAGCCAAAAACATTCAGTACTTC
NA	NA	14	TRBJ2-3	TRBV2	CASSEAGGTDTQYF	TGTGCCAGCAGTGAAGCGGGGGGCACAGATACGCAGTATTTT
NA	NA	15	TRBJ2-2	TRBV6-5	CASSPEGPVPGELFF	TGTGCCAGCAGCCCAGAAGGGCCGGTACCCGGGGAGCTGTTTTTT
few	NA	16	TRBJ1-4	TRBV5-1	CASSKGRAATNEKLFF	TGCGCCAGCAGCAAAGGGAGGGCAGCAACTAATGAAAAACTGTTTTTT
NA	NA	14	TRBJ1-1	TRBV7-8	CASSLAGVGTEAFF	TGTGCCAGCAGCTTAGCAGGGGTGGGCACTGAAGCTTTCTTT
NA	NA	13	TRBJ1-2	TRBV5-4	CASSPRGSSGYTF	TGTGCCAGCAGCCCGCGAGGGTCCTCTGGCTACACCTTC
NA	NA	13	TRBJ1-5	TRBV19	CASRRYSNQPQHF	TGTGCCAGCCGCCGGTATAGCAATCAGCCCCAGCATTTT